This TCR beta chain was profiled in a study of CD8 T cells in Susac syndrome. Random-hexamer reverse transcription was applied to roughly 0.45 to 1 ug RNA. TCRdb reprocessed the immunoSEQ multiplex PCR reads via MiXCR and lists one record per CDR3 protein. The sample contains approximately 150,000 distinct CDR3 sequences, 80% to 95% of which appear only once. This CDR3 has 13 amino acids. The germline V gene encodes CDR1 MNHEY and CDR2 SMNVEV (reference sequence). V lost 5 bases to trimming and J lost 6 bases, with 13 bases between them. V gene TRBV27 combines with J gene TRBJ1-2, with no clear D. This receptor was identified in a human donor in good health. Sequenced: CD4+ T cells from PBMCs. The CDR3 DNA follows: TGTGCCAGCAGTCCTGGAATCGGAGATGGCTACACCTTC. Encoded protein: CASSPGIGDGYTF.